Listed here are 5 T cell receptor beta chains from one sample, sequenced in a study of shared clonotypes between healthy human individuals. Profiling relied on immunoSEQ multiplex PCR, and the TCRdb table lists in-frame clones only, not all of them. The table has fewer than 2.5 million clones, approximately 94% seen once. Source material: naive CD4+ T cells from PBMCs. Subset given: CD45RA+ positively selected. Receptors were obtained from a man between 18 and 29 years old in good health. Some clones in this sample may be carry-over from other donors' samples.

The rearrangement joins TRBV5-1 to TRBJ2-4; 12 bases are shared with TRBD2. The V gene end was trimmed by 2 bases and the J gene end by 7 bases; junction bases not matched to a gene: 4. The CDR3 length is 15 residues. Germline CDR1 SGHRS, CDR2 YFSETQ. The CDR3 sequence is CASSFGLAGRNIQYF. CDR3 DNA: TGCGCCAGCAGCTTTGGACTAGCGGGGAGGAACATTCAGTACTTC.

The chain employs TRBV19 and TRBJ1-1, with D possibly matching TRBD1 (6 bases). The CDR3 extends over 14 amino acids. With 5 bases removed from V and 5 bases from J, the gap between germline ends came to 15 bases. Germline loops: CDR1 LNHDA, CDR2 SQIVND (reference sequence). CDR3 DNA sequence: TGTGCCAGTAGTCCAGGGGAGGGGGGTACTGAAGCTTTCTTT. It yields the protein CASSPGEGGTEAFF.

This chain links TRBV7-2 with TRBJ1-3; 10 positions agree with TRBD1. The length of the CDR3 is 16 residues. Germline values: CDR1 SGHTA, CDR2 FQGNSA. With 4 bases clipped from V and 4 bases from J, the junction kept 7 bases outside the gene matches. CDR3 protein: CASSWTGTGAGNTIYF. CDR3 nucleotides: TGTGCCAGCAGCTGGACCGGGACAGGGGCCGGAAACACCATATATTTT.

This chain links TRBV30 with TRBJ2-2, with a tentative D call TRBD1 (5 bases). Germline assignment: CDR1 GTSNPN and CDR2 SVGIG (reference sequence). CDR3 size: 13 residues. V was trimmed by 2 bases and J by 4 bases, leaving 8 bases between them. In DNA, the CDR3 is TGTGCCTGGAGTCCCAGGGCCACCGGGGAGCTGTTTTTT. Amino acid sequence: CAWSPRATGELFF.

Concerning this clone itself: At the DNA level, this CDR3 is encoded by other sequences in the same sample as well. This chain joins TRBV28 and TRBJ2-7, with 9 bases matching TRBD1. CDR1 MDHEN and CDR2 SYDVKM come from the germline V gene. The CDR3 has 14 residues. Germline trimming cut 6 bases from V and 2 bases from J; bases unmatched to any gene: 5. The CDR3 DNA follows: TGTGCCAGCAGCCCCCGGGACAGGGCCTACGAGCAGTACTTC. This codes for CASSPRDRAYEQYF.